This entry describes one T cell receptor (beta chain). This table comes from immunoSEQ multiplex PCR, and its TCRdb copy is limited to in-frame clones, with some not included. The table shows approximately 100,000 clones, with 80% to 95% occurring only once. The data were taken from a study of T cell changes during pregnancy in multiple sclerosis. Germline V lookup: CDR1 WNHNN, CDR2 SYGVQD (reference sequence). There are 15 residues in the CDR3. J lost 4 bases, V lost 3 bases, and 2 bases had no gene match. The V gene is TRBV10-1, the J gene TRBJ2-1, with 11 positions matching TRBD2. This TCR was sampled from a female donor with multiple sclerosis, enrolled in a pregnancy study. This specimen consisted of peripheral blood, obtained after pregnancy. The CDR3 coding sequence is TGCGCCAGCAGTGATACTAGCGGGGGTTACAATGAGCAGTTCTTC. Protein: CASSDTSGGYNEQFF.